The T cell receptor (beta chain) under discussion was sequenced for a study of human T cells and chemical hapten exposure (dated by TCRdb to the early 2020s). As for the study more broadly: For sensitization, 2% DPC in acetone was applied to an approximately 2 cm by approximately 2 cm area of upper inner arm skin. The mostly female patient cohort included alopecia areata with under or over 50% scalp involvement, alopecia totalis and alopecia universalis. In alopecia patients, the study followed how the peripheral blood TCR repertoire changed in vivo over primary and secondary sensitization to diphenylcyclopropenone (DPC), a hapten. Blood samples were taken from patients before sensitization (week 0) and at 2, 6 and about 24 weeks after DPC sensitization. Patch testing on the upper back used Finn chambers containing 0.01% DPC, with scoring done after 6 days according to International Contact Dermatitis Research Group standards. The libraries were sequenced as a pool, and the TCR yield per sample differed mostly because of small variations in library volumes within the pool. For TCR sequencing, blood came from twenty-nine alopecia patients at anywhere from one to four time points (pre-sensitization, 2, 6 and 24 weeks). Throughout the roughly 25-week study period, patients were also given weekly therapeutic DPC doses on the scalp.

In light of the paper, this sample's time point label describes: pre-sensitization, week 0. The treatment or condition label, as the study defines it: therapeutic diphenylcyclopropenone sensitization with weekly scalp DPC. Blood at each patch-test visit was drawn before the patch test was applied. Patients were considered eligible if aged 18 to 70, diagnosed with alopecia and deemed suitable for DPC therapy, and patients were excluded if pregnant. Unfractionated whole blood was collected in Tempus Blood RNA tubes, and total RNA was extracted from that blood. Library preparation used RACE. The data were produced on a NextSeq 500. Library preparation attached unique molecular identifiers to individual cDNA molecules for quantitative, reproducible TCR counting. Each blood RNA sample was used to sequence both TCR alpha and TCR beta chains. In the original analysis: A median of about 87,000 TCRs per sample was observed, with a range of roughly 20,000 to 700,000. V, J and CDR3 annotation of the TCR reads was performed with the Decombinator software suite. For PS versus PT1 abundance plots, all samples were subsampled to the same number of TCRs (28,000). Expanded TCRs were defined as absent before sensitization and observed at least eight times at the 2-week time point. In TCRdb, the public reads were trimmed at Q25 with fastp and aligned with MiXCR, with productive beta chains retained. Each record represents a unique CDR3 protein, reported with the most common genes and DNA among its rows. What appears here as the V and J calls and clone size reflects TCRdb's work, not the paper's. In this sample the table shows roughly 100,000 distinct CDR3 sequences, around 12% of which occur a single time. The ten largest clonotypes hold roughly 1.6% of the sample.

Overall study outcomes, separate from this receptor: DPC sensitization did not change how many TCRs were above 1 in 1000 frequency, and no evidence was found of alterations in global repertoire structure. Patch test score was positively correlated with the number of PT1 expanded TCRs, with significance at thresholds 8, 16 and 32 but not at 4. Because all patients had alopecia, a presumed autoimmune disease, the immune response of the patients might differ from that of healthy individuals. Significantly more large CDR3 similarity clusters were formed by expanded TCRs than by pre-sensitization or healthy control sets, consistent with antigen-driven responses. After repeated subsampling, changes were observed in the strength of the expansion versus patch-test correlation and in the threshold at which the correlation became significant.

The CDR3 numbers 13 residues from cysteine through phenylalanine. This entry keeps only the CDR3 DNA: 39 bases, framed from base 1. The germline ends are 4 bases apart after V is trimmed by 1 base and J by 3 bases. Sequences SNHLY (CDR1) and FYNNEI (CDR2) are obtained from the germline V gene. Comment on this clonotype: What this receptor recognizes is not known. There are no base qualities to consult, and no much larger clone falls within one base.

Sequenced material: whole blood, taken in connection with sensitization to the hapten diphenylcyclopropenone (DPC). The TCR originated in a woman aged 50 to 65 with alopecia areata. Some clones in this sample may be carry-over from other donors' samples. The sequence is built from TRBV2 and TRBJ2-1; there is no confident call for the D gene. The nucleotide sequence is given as TGTGCCAGCAGTGAAGGGGTCTACAATGAGCAGTTCTTC. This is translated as CASSEGVYNEQFF.